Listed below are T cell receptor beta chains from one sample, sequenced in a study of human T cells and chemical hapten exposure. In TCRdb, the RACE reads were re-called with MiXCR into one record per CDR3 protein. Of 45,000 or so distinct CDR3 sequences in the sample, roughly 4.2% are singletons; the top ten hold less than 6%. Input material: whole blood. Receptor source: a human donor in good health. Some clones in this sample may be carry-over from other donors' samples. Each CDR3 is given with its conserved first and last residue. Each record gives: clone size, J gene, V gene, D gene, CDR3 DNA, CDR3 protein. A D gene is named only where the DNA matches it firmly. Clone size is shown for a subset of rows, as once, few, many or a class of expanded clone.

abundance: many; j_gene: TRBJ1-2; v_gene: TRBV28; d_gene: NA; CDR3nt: TGTGCCAGCAGTTTGACGCTGATCTATGGCTACACCTTC; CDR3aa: CASSLTLIYGYTF
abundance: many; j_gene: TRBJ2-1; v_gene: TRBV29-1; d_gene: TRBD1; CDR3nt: TGCAGCGTTGAATTCCTACAGGGGGTAAGGATCAATGAGCAGTTCTTC; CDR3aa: CSVEFLQGVRINEQFF
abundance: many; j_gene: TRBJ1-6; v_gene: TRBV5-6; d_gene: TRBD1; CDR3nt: TGTGCCAGCAGCTCCTACGGACAGGGAGGGTCACCCCTCCACTTT; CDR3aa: CASSSYGQGGSPLHF
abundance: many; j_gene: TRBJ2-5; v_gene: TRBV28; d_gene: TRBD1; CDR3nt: TGTGCCAGCAGGTTACAGGGGTCCGAGACCCAGTACTTC; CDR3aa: CASRLQGSETQYF
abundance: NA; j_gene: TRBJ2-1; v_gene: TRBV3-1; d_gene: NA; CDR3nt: TGTGCCAGCAGCCAAGGAATAGCGGAGCAGTTCTTC; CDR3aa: CASSQGIAEQFF
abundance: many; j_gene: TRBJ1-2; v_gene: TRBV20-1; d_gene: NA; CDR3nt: TGCAGTGCTAGAGTTGCAGGAGACTATGGCTACACCTTC; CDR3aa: CSARVAGDYGYTF
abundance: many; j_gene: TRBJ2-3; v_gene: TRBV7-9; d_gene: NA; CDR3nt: TGTGCCAGCAGCTTAGCTCCCCAAGCAGATACGCAGTATTTT; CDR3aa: CASSLAPQADTQYF
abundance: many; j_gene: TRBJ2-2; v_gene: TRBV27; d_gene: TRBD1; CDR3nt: TGTGCCAGCAGTTTATCTGGGACAGGGAACACCGGGGAGCTGTTTTTT; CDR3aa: CASSLSGTGNTGELFF
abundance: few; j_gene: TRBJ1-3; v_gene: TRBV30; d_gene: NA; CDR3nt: TGTGCCTGGAGTATAGCAAGCGGAAACACCATATATTTT; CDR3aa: CAWSIASGNTIYF
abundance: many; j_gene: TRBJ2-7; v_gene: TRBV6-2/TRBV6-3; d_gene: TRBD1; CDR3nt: TGTGCCAGCAGAGCGCTGGGACAGGGCTCCTACGAGCAGTACTTC; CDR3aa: CASRALGQGSYEQYF
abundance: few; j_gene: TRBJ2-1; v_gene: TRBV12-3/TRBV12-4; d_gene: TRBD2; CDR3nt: TGTGCCAGCAGCCCGGGACTACCTTACAATGAGCAGTTCTTC; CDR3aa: CASSPGLPYNEQFF
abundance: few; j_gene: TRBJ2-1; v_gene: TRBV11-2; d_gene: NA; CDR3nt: TGTGCCAGCAGCCCTGAGACAGAGTACAATGAGCAGTTCTTC; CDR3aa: CASSPETEYNEQFF
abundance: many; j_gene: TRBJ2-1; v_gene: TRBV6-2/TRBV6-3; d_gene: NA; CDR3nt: TGTGCCAGCAGTCCTACCACCAGTGTGGGAAATGAGCAGTTCTTC; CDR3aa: CASSPTTSVGNEQFF
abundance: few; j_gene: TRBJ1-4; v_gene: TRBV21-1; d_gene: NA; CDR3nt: TGTGCCAGCAGCAAAGCGGGACAAACAACTAATGAAAAACTGTTTTTT; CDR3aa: CASSKAGQTTNEKLFF
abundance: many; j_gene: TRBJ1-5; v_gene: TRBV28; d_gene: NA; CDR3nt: TGTGCCACCGATTGGGGTGGCGGCAATCAGCCCCAGCATTTT; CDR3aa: CATDWGGGNQPQHF
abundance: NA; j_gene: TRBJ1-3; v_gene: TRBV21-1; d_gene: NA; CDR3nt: TGTGCCAGCAGCAAACCCCACAGAGGAGTGCCTTTCTCTGGAAACACCATATATTTT; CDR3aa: CASSKPHRGVPFSGNTIYF
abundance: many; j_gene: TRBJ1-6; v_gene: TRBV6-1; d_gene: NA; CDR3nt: TGTGCCAGCAGCTCCGGCCCATATAATTCACCCCTCCACTTT; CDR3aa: CASSSGPYNSPLHF
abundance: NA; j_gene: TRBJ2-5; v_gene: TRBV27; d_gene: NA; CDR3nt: TGTGCCAGCAGTTTTAAGGCCAGAGAGACCCAGTACTTC; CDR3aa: CASSFKARETQYF
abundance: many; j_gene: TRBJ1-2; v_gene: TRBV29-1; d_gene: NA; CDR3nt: TGCAGCGTTGCCCGAATCAGCCGAACTTCTAACTATGGCTACACCTTC; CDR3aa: CSVARISRTSNYGYTF
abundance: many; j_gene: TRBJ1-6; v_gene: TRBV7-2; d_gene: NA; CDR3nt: TGTGCCAGCAGCCCCCCAGTTAGGGCGATAGGGTCACCCCTCCACTTT; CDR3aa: CASSPPVRAIGSPLHF
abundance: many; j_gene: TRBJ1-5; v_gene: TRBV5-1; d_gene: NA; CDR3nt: TGCGCCAGCAGCTTGGGGGGCGTGGGGCCCCAGCATTTT; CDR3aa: CASSLGGVGPQHF
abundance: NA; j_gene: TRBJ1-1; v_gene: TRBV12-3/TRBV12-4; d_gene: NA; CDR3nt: TGTGCCAGCATCCCGGGACGATTGAACACTGAAGCTTTCTTT; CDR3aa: CASIPGRLNTEAFF
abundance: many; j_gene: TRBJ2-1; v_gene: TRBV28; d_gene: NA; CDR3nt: TGTGCCAGCAGTCTATACAGGACCTACAATGAGCAGTTCTTC; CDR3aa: CASSLYRTYNEQFF
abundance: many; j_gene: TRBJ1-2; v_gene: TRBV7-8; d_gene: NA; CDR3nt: TGTGCCAGCAGCTTAGTTGCAGGGGTTGGCTATGGCTACACCTTC; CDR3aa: CASSLVAGVGYGYTF
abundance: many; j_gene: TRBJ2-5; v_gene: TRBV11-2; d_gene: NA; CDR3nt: TGTGCCAGCAGCTTAGTCGCAGGAGGAGAGACCCAGTACTTC; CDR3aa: CASSLVAGGETQYF
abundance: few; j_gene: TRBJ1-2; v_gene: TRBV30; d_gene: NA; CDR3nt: TGTGCCTGGAGTACCGGTAACTATGGCTACACCTTC; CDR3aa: CAWSTGNYGYTF
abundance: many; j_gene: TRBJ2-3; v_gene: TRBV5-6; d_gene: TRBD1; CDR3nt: TGTGCCAGCAGCTTGTGGAGCGGGACAGGGGGCATAGATACGCAGTATTTT; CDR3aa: CASSLWSGTGGIDTQYF
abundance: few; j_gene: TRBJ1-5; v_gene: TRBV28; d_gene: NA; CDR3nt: TGTGCCAGCAGTTTCCACTCCAGGGTCCATTTT; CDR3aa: CASSFHSRVHF
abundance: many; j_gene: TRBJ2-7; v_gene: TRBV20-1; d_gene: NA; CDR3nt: TGCAGTGCTAGCCTACAGGGCTGGCAGTACTTC; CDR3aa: CSASLQGWQYF
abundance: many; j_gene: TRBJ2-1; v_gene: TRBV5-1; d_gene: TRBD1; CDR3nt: TGCGCCAGCAGACAGGGGGTTTCCTACAATGAGCAGTTCTTC; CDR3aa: CASRQGVSYNEQFF
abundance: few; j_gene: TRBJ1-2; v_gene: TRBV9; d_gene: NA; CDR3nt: TGTGCCAGCAGTGCGGGACCACTCTATGGCTACACCTTC; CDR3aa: CASSAGPLYGYTF
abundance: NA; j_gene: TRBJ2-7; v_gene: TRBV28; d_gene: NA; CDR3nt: TGTGCCAGCAGTGGACCGGTAGGGAGCTCCTACGAGCAGTACTTC; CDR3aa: CASSGPVGSSYEQYF
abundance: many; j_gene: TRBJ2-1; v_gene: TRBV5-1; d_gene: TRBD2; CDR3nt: TGCGCCTCCGAGTCTAGCGGGATTGGGAATGAGCAGTTCTTC; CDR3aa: CASESSGIGNEQFF
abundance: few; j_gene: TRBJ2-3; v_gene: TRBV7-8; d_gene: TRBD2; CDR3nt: TGTGCCAGCAGCTTATTTGGGCTAGCGGGAGCGCTTGCCACAGATACGCAGTATTTT; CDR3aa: CASSLFGLAGALATDTQYF
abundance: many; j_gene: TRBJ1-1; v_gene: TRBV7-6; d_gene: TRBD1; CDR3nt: TGTGCCAGCAGCTACAATCGGGCCAGGGGGAGTGAAGCTTTCTTT; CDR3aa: CASSYNRARGSEAFF
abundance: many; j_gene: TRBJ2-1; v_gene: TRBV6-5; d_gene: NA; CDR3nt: TGTGCCAGCAGTTACTTTAGAGGACAGCCTACCCAACGCTCCTACAATGAGCAGTTCTTC; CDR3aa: CASSYFRGQPTQRSYNEQFF
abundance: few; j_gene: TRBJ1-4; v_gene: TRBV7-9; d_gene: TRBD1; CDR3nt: TGTGCCAGCAGCGAGGGGACAGGGGCTAATCTTGGTGAAAAACTGTTTTTT; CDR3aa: CASSEGTGANLGEKLFF